The 24 T cell receptor beta chains presented below share a single source sample, sequenced in a study of blood T cell repertoires in COVID-19. Profiled with immunoSEQ multiplex PCR; TCRdb holds only in-frame clones, not every one. The sample carries around 100,000 clones, 80% to 90% recorded once. Sequencing used peripheral blood. These receptors came from a man in his forties or fifties with acute or convalescent COVID-19.

The V and J genes are TRBV10-3 and TRBJ1-1, with D possibly matching TRBD1 (6 bases). The ends were cut back, 5 bases at V and 8 bases at J, with 15 bases in the middle. The length of the CDR3 is 13 residues. The germline V gene encodes CDR1 ENHRY and CDR2 SYGVKD. This CDR3 reads CAISRTVLGEAFF. In nucleotides, the CDR3 is TGTGCCATCAGTCGGACAGTACTCGGGGAAGCTTTCTTT.

In its sample, this clone was seen a few times. The V call is TRBV6-2 or TRBV6-3, the J call TRBJ2-3, with 10 bases matching TRBD2. The CDR3 consists of 20 residues. Germline-derived CDR1 and CDR2 are MNHEY and SVGEGT. With 3 bases clipped from V and 2 bases from J, the junction kept 17 bases outside the gene matches. CDR3 sequence: CASSYVLRASGGPYTDTQYF. CDR3 DNA sequence: TGTGCCAGCAGTTATGTACTCCGGGCTAGCGGGGGCCCTTACACAGATACGCAGTATTTT.

The chain employs TRBV2 and TRBJ1-1, with 7 bases lining up with TRBD1. Germline CDR1 and CDR2: SNHLY and FYNNEI. The CDR3 is 15 residues long. Germline trimming cut 4 bases from V and 4 bases from J; bases unmatched to any gene: 9. This chain's CDR3 is CASSGGTGVATEAFF. For the CDR3, the DNA is TGTGCCAGCAGTGGCGGTACAGGGGTGGCCACTGAAGCTTTCTTT.

This chain uses TRBV27 with TRBJ2-7; 8 bases are a match to TRBD1. The CDR3 is 14 amino acids. The germline CDR1 and CDR2 sequences are MNHEY and SMNVEV (reference sequence). V lost 6 bases and J lost 9; bases outside the gene matches: 13. This CDR3 is CASSLGQGPAAQYF. DNA of the CDR3: TGTGCCAGCAGCCTCGGACAGGGTCCGGCGGCGCAGTACTTC.

The chain combines TRBV2 with TRBJ1-3; D might be TRBD1 (6 bases). CDR3 size: 14 residues. V lost 10 bases, J lost 0 bases, and 13 bases lay in between. From germline, CDR1 is SNHLY and CDR2 FYNNEI. The DNA for the CDR3 is TGTGCCACCCGACAGGACCGCTCTGGAAACACCATATATTTT. Residues: CATRQDRSGNTIYF.

The sample holds one count of this clone. The chain links TRBV6-5 to TRBJ2-4; perhaps TRBD1 as D (5 bases). The ends were cut back, 9 bases at V and 0 bases at J, with 15 bases in the middle. Germline V lookup: CDR1 MNHEY, CDR2 SVGAGI. This CDR3 region has 15 residues. For the CDR3, the DNA is TGTGCCAGTCGTTCTTCAGGGTCAGCCAAAAACATTCAGTACTTC. Translating it yields CASRSSGSAKNIQYF.

This clone was seen only once. V usage is TRBV2 and J usage is TRBJ1-5; possible D gene TRBD1, 6 bases. Germline CDR1 is SNHLY and CDR2 is FYNNEI. There are 15 residues in the CDR3. The germline V and J ends were trimmed by 1 base and 0 bases, with 7 bases remaining between them. The CDR3 DNA reads TGTGCCAGCAGTGAAGAAGGGGGTAGCAATCAGCCCCAGCATTTT. Translating gives CASSEEGGSNQPQHF.

The chain has TRBV4-3 and TRBJ2-7; 7 bases agree with TRBD1. V shed 4 bases and J 0 bases; nucleotides not matched to a gene: 3. The CDR3 runs 14 residues. Germline lookup yields CDR1 LGHNA and CDR2 YSLEER. The CDR3 DNA sequence: TGCGCCAGCAGCCGGGGACAGAGCTCCTACGAGCAGTACTTC. As protein: CASSRGQSSYEQYF.

This clone has a single count. The chain combines TRBV5-6 with TRBJ1-2; D is uncertain. Trimming stripped 2 bases from V and 1 base from J, with 6 bases between. Looked up from germline, CDR1 is SGHDT and CDR2 is YYEEEE. The CDR3 covers 13 residues. CDR3 region: CASSLQSNYGYTF. Here the CDR3 DNA reads TGTGCCAGCAGCTTACAGAGTAACTATGGCTACACCTTC.

This clone was seen just once. The chain links TRBV28 to TRBJ1-6, with D unresolved. Germline CDR1 MDHEN, CDR2 SYDVKM. The V and J ends lost 6 bases and 8 bases respectively, with 11 bases between them. CDR3 length equals 13 residues. CDR3 coding DNA: TGTGCCAGCAGCCTGGGCTCCGATTCACCCCTCCACTTT. This codes for CASSLGSDSPLHF.

CDR3 sequence reads: CASSVTGQGRNEQYF. The CDR3, as DNA: TGTGCCAGCAGCGTTACGGGACAGGGTAGGAACGAGCAGTACTTC. This chain uses TRBV7-9 with TRBJ2-7; 9 nucleotides match TRBD1. The CDR3 runs 15 residues. Per germline, CDR1 SEHNR and CDR2 FQNEAQ (reference sequence). V lost 5 bases to trimming and J lost 5 bases; unmatched junction nucleotides: 10.

This clone was observed a handful of times. This chain links TRBV19 with TRBJ2-7, with 7 bases lining up with TRBD1. Trimming cost V 4 bases and J 2 bases; bases outside gene matches: 2. The germline V gene has CDR1 LNHDA and CDR2 SQIVND (reference sequence). This CDR3 is 13 amino acids long. The CDR3 DNA is TGTGCCAGTAGTAAGGGGGCGGCCTACGAGCAGTACTTC. Translation: CASSKGAAYEQYF.

This chain links TRBV5-1 with TRBJ2-3; 9 nucleotides agree with TRBD2. CDR3 size: 17 residues. Germline V gene data show CDR1 as SGHRS and CDR2 as YFSETQ. The junction had 10 bases not matched to a gene; V was cut back by 3 bases and J by 2 bases. The CDR3 sequence: CASSSPLGTSSTDTQYF. In nucleotides, the CDR3 is TGCGCCAGCAGCTCCCCCCTGGGGACTAGCTCCACAGATACGCAGTATTTT.

This rearrangement joins TRBV7-2 to TRBJ1-3; no definite D call. The CDR3 is 14 residues long. V gave up 5 bases and J gave up 5 bases, with 13 bases separating them. Germline V CDR1 and CDR2: SGHTA, FQGNSA. CDR3 sequence (DNA): TGTGCCAGCAGCCTCGGAGAGTACCGAAACACCATATATTTT. It encodes CASSLGEYRNTIYF.

CDR3 amino acids: CASSPGQGVTGELFF. In DNA form, the CDR3 reads TGTGCCAGCTCACCGGGACAGGGGGTCACCGGGGAGCTGTTTTTT. The V gene is TRBV18, the J gene TRBJ2-2, with TRBD1 matching 11 bases. The germline CDR1 and CDR2 sequences are KGHSH and LQKENI. The junction had 1 base not matched to a gene; V was cut back by 3 bases and J by 4 bases. The CDR3 consists of 15 residues.

The rearrangement joins TRBV6-6 to TRBJ1-2, with a tentative D call TRBD1 (6 bases). The CDR3 contains 15 residues. The germline V and J ends were trimmed by 5 bases and 7 bases, with 20 bases remaining between them. Germline CDR1 and CDR2: MNHNY and SVGAGI (reference sequence). The chain's CDR3 is CASSPQGGRDAGYTF. CDR3 bases: TGTGCCAGCAGTCCACAGGGTGGTAGAGACGCTGGCTACACCTTC.

The chain recombines TRBV3-1 (or the pseudogene TRBV3-2) with TRBJ2-7, with 8 positions matching TRBD2. The ends lost 5 bases at V and 5 bases at J; junction bases unmatched: 8. Per germline, CDR1 LGHDT and CDR2 YNNKEL (reference sequence). CDR3 length: 14 amino acids. The CDR3 loop is CASSYSGGTHEQYF. The CDR3 DNA follows: TGTGCCAGCAGCTATTCGGGGGGGACCCACGAGCAGTACTTC.

This chain connects TRBV25-1 to TRBJ2-5, with D perhaps TRBD1 (5 bases). Germline lookup yields CDR1 MGHDK and CDR2 SYGVNS. V lost 1 base, J lost 5 bases, and 14 bases lay in between. The CDR3 sequence is 15 residues long. The CDR3 sequence is CASSEFGLPGETQYF. For the CDR3, the DNA is TGTGCCAGCAGTGAATTTGGCCTCCCAGGGGAGACCCAGTACTTC.

J is TRBJ1-5 and V is TRBV6-5, with TRBD1 matching 8 bases. Germline V lookup: CDR1 MNHEY, CDR2 SVGAGI. The CDR3 runs 15 residues. With V trimmed by 8 bases and J by 2 bases, 8 bases remained unmatched. CDR3 sequence reads: CASGAQGQGNQPQHF. The CDR3 region has the DNA TGTGCCAGCGGCGCCCAGGGACAGGGCAATCAGCCCCAGCATTTT.

This chain links TRBV5-1 with TRBJ2-2; 12 nucleotides align to TRBD2. The CDR3 extends over 16 amino acids. Germline CDR1 reads SGHRS; CDR2 reads YFSETQ. V shed 1 base, J shed 6 bases, and the junction held 4 bases outside the gene matches. For the CDR3, the DNA is TGCGCCAGCAGCTTGTTCCTAGCGGGAGGGGCCGGGGAGCTGTTTTTT. As protein: CASSLFLAGGAGELFF.

The chain couples TRBV27 to TRBJ1-6; 7 bases align to TRBD1. Germline CDR1 is MNHEY and CDR2 is SMNVEV (reference sequence). V dropped 6 bases and J dropped 12; count of bases not matched to a gene: 11. The CDR3 contains 14 residues. The CDR3 nucleotides read TGTGCCAGCAGGACCGGGACAGTGGTTCGACCCCTCCACTTT. The encoded protein is CASRTGTVVRPLHF.

This clone appeared a single time. This chain joins TRBV7-8 and TRBJ2-1; a weak D match, TRBD2 (5 bases). From germline, CDR1 is SGHVS and CDR2 FQNEAQ. The CDR3 loop spans 15 amino acids. Deletions cut 0 bases from V and 0 bases from J, with 6 bases between. This CDR3 is CASSLAGSSYNEQFF. CDR3 bases: TGTGCCAGCAGCTTAGCGGGGAGCTCCTACAATGAGCAGTTCTTC.

The chain recombines TRBV16 with TRBJ1-5; D unclear. Trimming removed 0 bases at V and 5 bases at J, with 8 bases between. Germline V gives CDR1 KGHSY, CDR2 FQNENV. This CDR3 has 14 amino acids. In DNA form, the CDR3 reads TGTGCCAGCAGCCAATCTACAGCAGATCAGCCCCAGCATTTT. Its translation is CASSQSTADQPQHF.

V gene TRBV6-5 combines with J gene TRBJ2-7; possible D gene TRBD1, 6 bases. Germline V gives CDR1 MNHEY, CDR2 SVGAGI. The CDR3 extends over 13 amino acids. V lost 0 bases and J 3 bases, leaving 6 bases between the germline ends. CDR3 protein: CASSYSQGYEQYF. The CDR3 DNA is TGTGCCAGCAGTTACTCACAGGGCTACGAGCAGTACTTC.